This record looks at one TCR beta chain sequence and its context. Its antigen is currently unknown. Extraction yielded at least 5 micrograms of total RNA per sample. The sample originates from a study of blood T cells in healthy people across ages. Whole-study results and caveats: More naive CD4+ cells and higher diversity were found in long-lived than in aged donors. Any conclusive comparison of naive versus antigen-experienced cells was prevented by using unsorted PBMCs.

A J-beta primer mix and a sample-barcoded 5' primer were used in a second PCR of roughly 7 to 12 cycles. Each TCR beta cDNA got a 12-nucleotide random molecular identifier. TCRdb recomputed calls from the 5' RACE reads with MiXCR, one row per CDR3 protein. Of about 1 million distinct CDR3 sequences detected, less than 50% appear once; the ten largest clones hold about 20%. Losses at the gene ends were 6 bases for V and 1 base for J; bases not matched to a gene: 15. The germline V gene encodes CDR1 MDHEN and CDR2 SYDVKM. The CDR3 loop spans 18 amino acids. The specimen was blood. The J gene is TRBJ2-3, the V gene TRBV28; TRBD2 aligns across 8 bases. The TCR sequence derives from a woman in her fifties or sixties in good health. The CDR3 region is CASSPAGGGRKGTDTQYF. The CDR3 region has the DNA TGTGCCAGCAGCCCGGCGGGGGGCGGGAGGAAGGGCACAGATACGCAGTATTTT. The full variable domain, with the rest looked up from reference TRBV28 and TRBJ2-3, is DVKVTQSSRYLVKRTGEKVFLECVQDMDHENMFWYRQDPGLGLRLIYFSYDVKMKEKGDIPEGYSVSREKKERFSLILESASTNQTSMYLCASSPAGGGRKGTDTQYFGPGTRLTVL.